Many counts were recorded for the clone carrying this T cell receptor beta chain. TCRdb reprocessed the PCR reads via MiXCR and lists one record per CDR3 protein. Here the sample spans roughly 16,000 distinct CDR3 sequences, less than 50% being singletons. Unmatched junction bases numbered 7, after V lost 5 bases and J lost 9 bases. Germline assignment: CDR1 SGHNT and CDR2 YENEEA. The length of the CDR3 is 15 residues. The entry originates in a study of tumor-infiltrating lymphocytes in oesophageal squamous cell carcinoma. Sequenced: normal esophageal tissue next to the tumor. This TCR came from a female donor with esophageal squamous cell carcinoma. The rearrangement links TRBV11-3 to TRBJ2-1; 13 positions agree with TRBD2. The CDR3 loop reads CASSETSGRSGEQFF. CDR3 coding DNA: TGTGCCAGCAGCGAGACTAGCGGGAGGAGTGGTGAGCAGTTCTTC.